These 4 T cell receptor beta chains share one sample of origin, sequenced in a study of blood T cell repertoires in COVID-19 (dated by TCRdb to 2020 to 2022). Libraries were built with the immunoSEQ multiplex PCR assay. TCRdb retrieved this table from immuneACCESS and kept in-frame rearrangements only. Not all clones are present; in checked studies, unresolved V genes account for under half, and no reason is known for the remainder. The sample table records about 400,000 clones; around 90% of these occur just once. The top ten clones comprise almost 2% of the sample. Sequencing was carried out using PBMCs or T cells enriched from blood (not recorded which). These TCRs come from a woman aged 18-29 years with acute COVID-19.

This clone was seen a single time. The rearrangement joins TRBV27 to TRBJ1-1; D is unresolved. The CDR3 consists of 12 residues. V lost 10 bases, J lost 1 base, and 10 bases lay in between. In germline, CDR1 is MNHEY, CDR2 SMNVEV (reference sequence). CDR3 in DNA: TGTGCCACGAGGCGGGGGAACACTGAAGCTTTCTTT. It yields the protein CATRRGNTEAFF.

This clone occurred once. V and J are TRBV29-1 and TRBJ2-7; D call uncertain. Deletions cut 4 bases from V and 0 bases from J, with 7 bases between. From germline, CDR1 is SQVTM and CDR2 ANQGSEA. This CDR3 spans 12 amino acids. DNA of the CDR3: TGCAGCGTTGGAGACGTCTCCTACGAGCAGTACTTC. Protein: CSVGDVSYEQYF.

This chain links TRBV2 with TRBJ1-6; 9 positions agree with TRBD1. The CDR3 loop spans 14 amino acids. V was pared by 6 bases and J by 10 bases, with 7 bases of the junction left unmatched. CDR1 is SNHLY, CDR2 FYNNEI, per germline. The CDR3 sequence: CASSRDRVESPLHF. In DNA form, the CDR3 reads TGTGCCAGCAGCCGGGACAGGGTGGAGTCACCCCTCCACTTT.

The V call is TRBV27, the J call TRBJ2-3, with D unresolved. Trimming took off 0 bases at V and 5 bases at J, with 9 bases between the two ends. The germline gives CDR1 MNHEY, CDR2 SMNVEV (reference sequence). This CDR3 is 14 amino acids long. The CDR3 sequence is CASSLSGRKDTQYF. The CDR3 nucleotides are TGTGCCAGCAGTTTATCAGGCAGGAAAGATACGCAGTATTTT.